These T cell receptor beta chains were read from a single sample in a study of blood T cell repertoires in COVID-19. Only in-frame clones appear in the TCRdb table, and some are missing; sequencing was by immunoSEQ multiplex PCR. The sample yields a few hundred thousand clones, over 80% seen once. The sequencing input was peripheral blood. Receptor source: a woman between 45 and 60 years old with COVID-19, enrolled during active disease. The conserved cysteine and the conserved F or W are not part of the CDR3 here. Clone size, where shown, is once, few, many, or a class for clones that have expanded.

>.|11|TRBJ2-7|TRBV9
ASSEFERGEQY
>once|11|TRBJ2-1|TRBV12-3/TRBV12-4
ASSLAATGEQF
>.|14|TRBJ2-5|TRBV5-5
ASSLIQGAGQETQY
>.|12|TRBJ2-1|TRBV6-5
ASSTGTGLNEQF
>few|14|TRBJ2-1|TRBV14
ASSQLPGQGYNEQF
>.|11|TRBJ1-1|TRBV24-1
ATRAGRDTEAF
>.|13|TRBJ1-6|TRBV5-1
ASSLDPRDNSPLH
>.|15|TRBJ2-3|TRBV7-2
ASSRGLAGGWADTQY
>once|13|TRBJ1-5|TRBV30
AWSVSGTNNQPQH
>.|15|TRBJ1-5|TRBV19
ASSMRGQGFSNQPQH
>.|15|TRBJ1-4|TRBV13
ASSSGGRQATNEKLF
>.|13|TRBJ1-1|TRBV15
ATSRGGGMNTEAF
>few|10|TRBJ2-5|TRBV7-9
ASRETPETQY
>.|11|TRBJ1-3|TRBV12-5
ASARGEGNTIY
>.|12|TRBJ1-1|TRBV3-1/TRBV3-2
ASSRQGVNTEAF
>.|11|TRBJ2-7|TRBV29-1
SVVPETGNRQY
>.|12|TRBJ1-1|TRBV7-9
ASSLVTLNTEAF
>.|14|TRBJ2-1|TRBV11-3
ASSRRAGENYNEQF
>.|13|TRBJ1-2|TRBV5-4
ASSLVGRAMSGYT
>.|11|TRBJ1-1|TRBV12-3/TRBV12-4
ASSRTEETEAF
>once|15|TRBJ1-6|TRBV6-4
ASSVEGLTSYNSPLH
>.|18|TRBJ2-3|TRBV18
ASSPPIYSSPGLLTDTQY
>.|16|TRBJ2-7|TRBV2
ASSEASGSSGYSYEQY
>once|10|TRBJ1-2|TRBV12-3/TRBV12-4
ASKTGGYGYT
>.|15|TRBJ2-3|TRBV5-1
ASSPTGTGIRTDTQY
>.|13|TRBJ2-1|TRBV5-4
ASSLTGLRGGEQF
>.|14|TRBJ2-1|TRBV11-3
ASSFSSVAGGNEQF
>.|13|TRBJ1-3|TRBV27
ASSFSGKPGNTIY
>.|13|TRBJ2-5|TRBV24-1
ATSDPGKEMETQY
>.|15|TRBJ2-3|TRBV7-2
ASSLVGGGTSPRTQY
>.|12|TRBJ1-1|TRBV3-1/TRBV3-2
ASSQGVRNTEAF
>.|13|TRBJ1-2|TRBV30
AWSGGQGVYGGYT
>.|13|TRBJ1-5|TRBV7-9
ASSLGTAPNQPQH
>.|11|TRBJ1-2|TRBV2
ASRVTAGYGYT
>.|14|TRBJ1-2|TRBV5-4
AITQGARSANYGYT
>.|12|TRBJ2-1|TRBV19
ASSIDSSYNEQF
>.|12|TRBJ1-2|TRBV5-1
ASSLGQGSEGYT
>.|13|TRBJ2-1|TRBV18
ASSPGLAGDGEQF
>.|13|TRBJ1-2|TRBV6-4
ASSDSGEAYYGYT
>.|13|TRBJ2-7|TRBV5-6
ASSPRDRVGYEQY
>.|14|TRBJ2-1|TRBV7-2
ASSPGEGLGRFEQF
>.|13|TRBJ2-7|TRBV9
ASSATSGRSGEQY
>.|12|TRBJ2-3|TRBV11-1
ASSTRLASDTQY
>.|11|TRBJ2-7|TRBV5-5
ASSFDRGYEQY
>.|14|TRBJ1-6|TRBV7-8
ASSVQGWSYNSPLH
>.|10|TRBJ2-3|TRBV7-3
ASSLIGDTQY
>.|14|TRBJ1-1|TRBV18
ASSPRKQGTNTEAF
>.|12|TRBJ2-7|TRBV20-1
SASTSGRSAEQY
>.|12|TRBJ2-1|TRBV30
AWRLPGPINSQF
>once|14|TRBJ2-5|TRBV18
ASSPLLAGGPETQY
>.|11|TRBJ1-1|TRBV4-1
ASSQDKNTEAF
>once|12|TRBJ1-2|TRBV5-1
ASSLEAGPYGYT
>.|16|TRBJ2-1|TRBV4-1
ASRDPLRNGRARVEQF
>.|10|TRBJ1-2|TRBV12-3/TRBV12-4
ASSLGGGGYT